This T cell receptor (beta chain) was recovered during a study of PD-1 blockade in classical Hodgkin lymphoma. Time point reported: cycle 4 day 1 (C4D1), after less than seven weeks of nivolumab. Autologous stem cell transplantation was followed by relapse in every patient, and brentuximab vedotin exposure varied. Findings of the study overall: Diversity in CD4+ TCRs, unlike that measured in CD8+ TCRs, had risen significantly by C4D1. Complete responders possessed baseline diversity comparable to newly diagnosed patients.

CDR1 is LNHDA, CDR2 SQIVND, per germline (reference sequence). This CDR3 has 13 amino acids. J gave up 4 bases and V 6 bases, and 3 bases lay outside the gene matches. TCRdb's copy holds only in-frame clones and misses some; the assay was immunoSEQ multiplex PCR. Here the sample spans tens of thousands of clones, roughly four fifths being singletons. A remark on this clone: The antigen remains undetermined.

This specimen consisted of peripheral blood mononuclear cells (PBMCs), obtained before the fourth cycle of nivolumab. The chain combines TRBV19 with TRBJ2-7; 10 bases map to TRBD1. This receptor was obtained from a human donor with classical Hodgkin lymphoma. CDR3 nucleotide sequence: TGTGCCAGTAGCCGGGACAGGGGTTACGAGCAGTACGTC. It is translated as CASSRDRGYEQYV.